A selection of T cell receptor beta chains follows, all from one sample in a study of a mutant IDH1 vaccine in newly diagnosed glioma. These TCRs are of unknown antigen specificity. Clones were read by immunoSEQ multiplex PCR, and TCRdb kept only the in-frame ones, dropping some. The sample lists about 30,000 clones; around 87% were seen once. The material sequenced was PBMCs, taken from a glioma patient whose treatment included an IDH1 peptide vaccine. These receptors came from a man aged 40-49 years with glioma. The CDR3 runs from the conserved cysteine through the conserved F or W.

J gene | V gene | CDR3 protein
TRBJ2-3 | TRBV27 | CASSLYSRMGLAGGSGDSTQYF
TRBJ2-7 | TRBV7-3 | CASSPTASGSFYEQYF
TRBJ1-4 | TRBV7-2 | CASSHWTTNEKLFF
TRBJ1-3 | TRBV7-2 | CASSLGLGTGNTIYF
TRBJ1-1 | TRBV11-2 | CASSLRRLSTDRYTEAFF
TRBJ2-7 | TRBV18 | CASSLAGPPSYEQYF
TRBJ2-5 | TRBV4-2 | CASSPGLAGGLETQYF
TRBJ1-3 | TRBV10-3 | CATLQGSGNTIYF
TRBJ1-2 | TRBV5-6 | CASSLGPNYGYTF
TRBJ2-1 | TRBV7-2 | CASSLGTGQLDNEQFF
TRBJ1-1 | TRBV14 | CASSQDWITEAFF
TRBJ1-2 | TRBV29-1 | CSVDWGRYGYTF
TRBJ1-5 | TRBV6-1 | CASSESVLRLNQPQHF
TRBJ2-6 | TRBV5-1 | CASSRYGTDGSGANVLTF
TRBJ1-1 | TRBV19 | CASSINGLSTEAFF
TRBJ1-1 | TRBV7-2 | CASSLEGMNTEAFF
TRBJ2-6 | TRBV15 | CATSRGHSGANVLTF
TRBJ1-1 | TRBV18 | CASSPGENTEAFF
TRBJ1-6 | TRBV6-5 | CASSYSTGGNSPLHF
TRBJ1-2 | TRBV21-1 | CASSTGPQWGFCGYTF
TRBJ1-1 | TRBV7-9 | CASSSWDLNTEAFF
TRBJ1-5 | TRBV18 | CASSPGTGNNQPQHF
TRBJ2-7 | TRBV7-6 | CASSFGSGQTSRDEQYF
TRBJ2-5 | TRBV15 | CATSPRGDRGRQETQYF
TRBJ1-1 | TRBV2 | CASRVQKNTEAFF
TRBJ1-1 | TRBV5-1 | CASSRSGGTEAFF
TRBJ2-3 | TRBV10-3 | CAIGRGAFADTQYF
TRBJ1-6 | TRBV28 | CASRGDRDPYNSPLHF
TRBJ2-2 | TRBV5-4 | CASSFSGGNTGELFF
TRBJ2-2 | TRBV7-2 | CASSLVVLSDTGELFF
TRBJ1-4 | TRBV2 | CASRDRANEKLFF
TRBJ2-1 | TRBV7-8 | CASSLSSSYNEQFF
TRBJ1-4 | TRBV5-1 | CASRHTGAVNEKLFF
TRBJ2-1 | TRBV2 | CASSVQGQAYNEQFF
TRBJ2-5 | TRBV28 | CASSPVGEGQETQYF
TRBJ2-4 | TRBV7-9 | CASSPSKGGDIQYF
TRBJ1-6 | TRBV5-4 | CASGITSYNSPLHF
TRBJ2-1 | TRBV5-1 | CASSFLSGMRDNEQFF
TRBJ2-5 | TRBV28 | CASSGGARETQYF
TRBJ2-2 | TRBV5-1 | CASSVDRGAGELFF
TRBJ2-7 | TRBV7-3 | CASSPAGTSLEQYF
TRBJ1-3 | TRBV7-3 | CASSPEAGYSGNTIYF
TRBJ1-2 | TRBV5-4 | CASSPMVGHGYTF